This is a list of T cell receptor beta chains from one sample in a study. TCRdb fed the reads into MiXCR, producing one record per CDR3 protein. Counted here are 12,000 to 15,000 distinct CDR3 sequences, more than 30% occurring once; the ten biggest clones make up around 16%. The source material was blood. Receptors originate from a human donor. Both conserved end residues are part of each CDR3. A D gene is named only where the DNA matches it firmly. Size values are once, few and many counts, or a class for expanded clones, and some rows have none.

J: TRBJ1-2
V: TRBV29-1
D: -
size: many
CDR3: CSVVRSGGGNYGYTF
DNA: TGCAGCGTTGTTCGGTCCGGGGGCGGCAACTATGGCTACACCTTC

J: TRBJ2-3
V: TRBV20-1
D: TRBD1
size: -
CDR3: CSAGTGGEDTQYF
DNA: TGCAGTGCGGGGACAGGGGGCGAAGATACGCAGTATTTT

J: TRBJ2-7
V: TRBV29-1
D: -
size: -
CDR3: CSVAGTSYEQYF
DNA: TGCAGCGTGGCAGGGACATCTTACGAGCAGTACTTC

J: TRBJ2-7
V: TRBV4-3
D: TRBD2
size: -
CDR3: CASSQGGRGGPYSYEQYF
DNA: TGCGCCAGCAGCCAAGGGGGGCGGGGGGGGCCCTACTCCTACGAGCAGTACTTC

J: TRBJ2-1
V: TRBV7-2
D: -
size: medium-sized
CDR3: CASSSTRVTNEQFF
DNA: TGTGCCAGCAGCTCCACGCGGGTGACCAATGAGCAGTTCTTC

J: TRBJ1-2
V: TRBV20-1
D: TRBD1
size: many
CDR3: CSARTGWGYTF
DNA: TGCAGTGCTCGGACAGGGTGGGGCTACACCTTC

J: TRBJ1-3
V: TRBV4-2
D: -
size: -
CDR3: CASSQILANSGNTIYF
DNA: TGTGCCAGCAGCCAAATACTCGCTAACTCTGGAAACACCATATATTTT

J: TRBJ1-1
V: TRBV20-1
D: TRBD1
size: many
CDR3: CSARSAGGRVPGTEAFF
DNA: TGCAGTGCTAGATCAGCAGGGGGGCGTGTACCGGGCACTGAAGCTTTCTTT

J: TRBJ2-3
V: TRBV12-3/TRBV12-4
D: TRBD1
size: few
CDR3: CASSGTGTANEQYF
DNA: TGTGCCAGCAGTGGGACAGGGACCGCCAATGAGCAGTATTTT

J: TRBJ2-6
V: TRBV4-3
D: TRBD2
size: many
CDR3: CASSQEYSGRISGANVLTF
DNA: TGCGCCAGCAGCCAAGAGTATAGCGGGAGGATCTCTGGGGCCAACGTCCTGACTTTC

J: TRBJ2-5
V: TRBV29-1
D: TRBD1
size: many
CDR3: CSVTLMTGAQETQYF
DNA: TGCAGCGTTACCCTTATGACAGGGGCCCAAGAGACCCAGTACTTC

J: TRBJ2-3
V: TRBV12-3/TRBV12-4
D: -
size: -
CDR3: CASSLMDTSTDTQYF
DNA: TGTGCCAGCAGTTTAATGGACACTAGCACAGATACGCAGTATTTT

J: TRBJ2-1
V: TRBV20-1
D: -
size: -
CDR3: CSARDTGDFGWPNEQFF
DNA: TGCAGTGCTAGAGATACCGGGGACTTCGGGTGGCCCAATGAGCAGTTCTTC

J: TRBJ1-6
V: TRBV4-1
D: -
size: -
CDR3: CASSQDGHGRDNSPLHF
DNA: TGCGCCAGCAGCCAAGATGGCCACGGACGGGATAATTCACCCCTCCACTTT

J: TRBJ2-7
V: TRBV5-1
D: -
size: few
CDR3: CASSLGGFTYEQYF
DNA: TGCGCCAGCAGCTTGGGAGGTTTTACCTACGAGCAGTACTTC

J: TRBJ1-5
V: TRBV4-2
D: -
size: many
CDR3: CASSQETGGISQPQHF
DNA: TGTGCCAGCAGCCAAGAAACAGGAGGGATCAGTCAGCCCCAGCATTTT

J: TRBJ1-2
V: TRBV30
D: -
size: many
CDR3: CAWSVSGGYGYTF
DNA: TGTGCCTGGAGTGTGTCGGGAGGCTATGGCTACACCTTC

J: TRBJ2-3
V: TRBV20-1
D: TRBD2
size: many
CDR3: CSARDLGLAGVADTQYF
DNA: TGCAGTGCTAGAGATCTGGGGCTAGCGGGAGTCGCAGATACGCAGTATTTT

J: TRBJ2-4
V: TRBV19
D: -
size: -
CDR3: CASSMRSGATLLNIQYF
DNA: TGTGCCAGTAGTATGAGGTCGGGGGCGACCCTTTTAAACATTCAGTACTTC

J: TRBJ2-2
V: TRBV7-9
D: TRBD2
size: many
CDR3: CASSSGTSEAGELFF
DNA: TGTGCCAGCAGCTCCGGGACTAGTGAAGCCGGGGAGCTGTTTTTT

J: TRBJ2-7
V: TRBV2
D: -
size: -
CDR3: CASSVGAGPYEQYF
DNA: TGTGCCAGCAGTGTCGGGGCAGGGCCCTACGAGCAGTACTTC

J: TRBJ1-5
V: TRBV20-1
D: TRBD1
size: many
CDR3: CSAGSGGRQPQHF
DNA: TGCAGTGCTGGCTCAGGGGGACGGCAGCCCCAGCATTTT

J: TRBJ2-1
V: TRBV4-3
D: -
size: many
CDR3: CASSQDTTPSNEQFF
DNA: TGCGCCAGCAGCCAAGATACCACACCCTCCAATGAGCAGTTCTTC

J: TRBJ1-1
V: TRBV6-2/TRBV6-3
D: -
size: many
CDR3: CASSELNTEAFF
DNA: TGTGCCAGCAGTGAGTTAAACACTGAAGCTTTCTTT

J: TRBJ1-2
V: TRBV6-5
D: -
size: medium-sized
CDR3: CASRPPYEGDYGYTF
DNA: TGTGCCAGCAGACCCCCCTATGAGGGTGACTATGGCTACACCTTC

J: TRBJ2-1
V: TRBV4-3
D: -
size: medium-sized
CDR3: CASSQGMGTQNEQFF
DNA: TGCGCCAGCAGCCAAGGGATGGGGACACAGAATGAGCAGTTCTTC

J: TRBJ1-1
V: TRBV29-1
D: TRBD1
size: medium-sized
CDR3: CSVRDRLGSEAFF
DNA: TGCAGCGTTCGGGACAGACTAGGGTCGGAAGCTTTCTTT

J: TRBJ1-1
V: TRBV7-9
D: -
size: many
CDR3: CASSSPRGNTQDTEAFF
DNA: TGTGCCAGCAGCTCCCCCAGGGGAAATACACAGGACACTGAAGCTTTCTTT

J: TRBJ1-4
V: TRBV29-1
D: -
size: -
CDR3: CSGLHGRGEKLFF
DNA: TGCAGCGGTTTGCATGGAAGGGGTGAAAAACTGTTTTTT

J: TRBJ2-7
V: TRBV18
D: TRBD2
size: -
CDR3: CASSGLAGGIAYEQYF
DNA: TGTGCCAGCTCAGGACTAGCGGGAGGGATTGCCTACGAGCAGTACTTC

J: TRBJ1-1
V: TRBV4-2
D: -
size: many
CDR3: CASSQDGLNTEAFF
DNA: TGTGCCAGCAGCCAAGACGGGTTGAACACTGAAGCTTTCTTT

J: TRBJ2-2
V: TRBV28
D: -
size: -
CDR3: CASVVRGTGELFF
DNA: TGTGCCAGCGTTGTGCGGGGCACCGGGGAGCTGTTTTTT

J: TRBJ2-5
V: TRBV18
D: TRBD2
size: many
CDR3: CASSPGLAGAPGTQYF
DNA: TGTGCCAGCTCACCCGGACTAGCGGGGGCCCCGGGGACCCAGTACTTC

J: TRBJ1-5
V: TRBV20-1
D: -
size: many
CDR3: CSARQFGASVSSNQPQHF
DNA: TGCAGTGCTAGGCAGTTCGGCGCTTCGGTATCGAGCAATCAGCCCCAGCATTTT

J: TRBJ2-1
V: TRBV4-3
D: -
size: many
CDR3: CASSHPHLSSYNEQFF
DNA: TGCGCCAGCAGCCACCCCCATTTAAGCTCCTACAATGAGCAGTTCTTC

J: TRBJ2-7
V: TRBV28
D: -
size: -
CDR3: CASSSISGRHGGREQYF
DNA: TGTGCCAGCAGTTCGATAAGCGGCCGCCATGGAGGGAGGGAGCAGTACTTC

J: TRBJ1-2
V: TRBV29-1
D: TRBD1
size: -
CDR3: CSVFGTASGYTF
DNA: TGCAGCGTTTTCGGGACAGCAAGTGGCTACACCTTC

J: TRBJ1-1
V: TRBV30
D: TRBD1
size: medium-sized
CDR3: CAWRRRGHRTEAFF
DNA: TGTGCCTGGAGAAGGAGGGGGCATCGAACTGAAGCTTTCTTT

J: TRBJ2-4
V: TRBV4-3
D: -
size: -
CDR3: CASSQEVPGSDTKNIQYF
DNA: TGCGCCAGCAGCCAAGAGGTTCCAGGGAGCGATACCAAAAACATTCAGTACTTC

J: TRBJ1-5
V: TRBV4-2
D: -
size: -
CDR3: CAASNQPQHF
DNA: TGTGCCGCTAGCAATCAGCCCCAGCATTTT

J: TRBJ2-5
V: TRBV4-3
D: -
size: few
CDR3: CASSQDRALGQGMGETQYF
DNA: TGCGCCAGCAGCCAAGATAGGGCGCTCGGGCAGGGGATGGGAGAGACCCAGTACTTC

J: TRBJ1-6
V: TRBV4-3
D: TRBD1
size: -
CDR3: CASSQDSAGRGPLSSYNSPLHF
DNA: TGCGCCAGCAGCCAAGACTCAGCAGGTAGGGGGCCCCTGAGCTCCTATAATTCACCCCTCCACTTT